Presented here are 8 T cell receptor beta chains from one specimen sequenced in a study of radiotherapy plus CTLA-4 blockade in lung cancer. This table comes from immunoSEQ multiplex PCR, and its TCRdb copy is limited to in-frame clones, with some not included. The sample yields around 70,000 clones, 80% to 90% seen once. The sequencing used peripheral blood, collected from a patient treated with radiotherapy plus ipilimumab. Every receptor here comes from a human donor with non-small cell lung cancer that progressed on radiotherapy plus ipilimumab.

The chain links TRBV5-1 to TRBJ2-7; D not certain. Deletions cut 0 bases from V and 2 bases from J, with 12 bases between. Germline loops: CDR1 SGHRS, CDR2 YFSETQ. The CDR3 totals 15 residues. CDR3 coding DNA: TGCGCCAGCAGCTTGGGGCGACCGTCAACCTACGAGCAGTACTTC. Residues: CASSLGRPSTYEQYF.

V usage is TRBV7-9 and J usage is TRBJ2-4, with D perhaps matching TRBD1 (6 bases). The germline gives CDR1 SEHNR, CDR2 FQNEAQ (reference sequence). Deletions cut 5 bases from V and 5 bases from J, with 13 bases between. The length of the CDR3 is 14 residues. CDR3 sequence: CASSRPGVENIQYF. CDR3 sequence (DNA): TGTGCCAGCAGCCGACCAGGGGTGGAAAACATTCAGTACTTC.

This clone was observed once. This chain uses TRBV5-1 with TRBJ2-1; TRBD1 is a possible D gene (5 bases). The CDR3 spans 11 residues. The V end lost 3 bases, the J end lost 14 bases, and 12 bases lay between the germline ends. Germline CDR1 and CDR2: SGHRS and YFSETQ. CDR3: CASSSQELEFF. Here the CDR3 DNA reads TGCGCCAGCAGCTCACAGGAGTTGGAGTTCTTC.

The rearrangement joins TRBV7-3 to TRBJ2-3; D may correspond to TRBD1 or TRBD2 (5 bases each). V lost 2 bases, J lost 1 base, and 13 bases lay in between. CDR3 length: 16 amino acids. CDR1 and CDR2 (germline): SGHTA, FQGTGA. The CDR3 reads CASSLGGALGTDTQYF. Here the CDR3 DNA reads TGTGCCAGCAGCTTAGGGGGAGCATTGGGCACAGATACGCAGTATTTT.

This clone showed up just once. Other DNA sequences in the same sample also yield this CDR3. This chain connects TRBV5-4 to TRBJ1-1; 9 positions agree with TRBD1. Trimming removed 0 bases from V and 6 bases from J; junction bases left unmatched: 0. This CDR3 has 13 amino acids. Germline loops: CDR1 SGHNT, CDR2 YYREEE (reference sequence). The CDR3 DNA reads as TGTGCCAGCAGCTTGGGGGACAGGGCTGAAGCTTTCTTT. Amino acids: CASSLGDRAEAFF.

This rearrangement joins TRBV28 to TRBJ2-1; D ambiguous. The germline V gene encodes CDR1 MDHEN and CDR2 SYDVKM. This CDR3 comprises 14 residues. V shed 4 bases and J shed 6 bases, with 13 bases lying between them. DNA of the CDR3: TGTGCCAGCAGTTCGTTTAGCAGACGCAATGAGCAGTTCTTC. It specifies CASSSFSRRNEQFF.

The rearrangement links TRBV27 to TRBJ1-1, with TRBD1 matching 8 bases. The germline CDR1 and CDR2 sequences are MNHEY and SMNVEV (reference sequence). There are 13 residues in the CDR3. V lost 8 bases and J lost 6; bases outside the gene matches: 8. This chain's CDR3 is CASYGQGGAEAFF. CDR3 nucleotide sequence: TGTGCCAGCTACGGACAGGGAGGAGCTGAAGCTTTCTTT.

The chain is built from TRBV6-1 and TRBJ2-5; D is perhaps TRBD2 (6 bases). Germline V gives CDR1 MNHNS, CDR2 SASEGT. This CDR3 comprises 14 residues. Trimming cost V 2 bases and J 5 bases, with 12 bases left between them. The CDR3 bases are TGTGCCAGCAGTGAACGATGGGGGGTCGAGACCCAGTACTTC. Encoded protein: CASSERWGVETQYF.